This passage covers 25 T cell receptor beta chains from one sample sequenced in a study of a mutant IDH1 vaccine in newly diagnosed glioma. Time point denoted: baseline, week 1 (first vaccination visit). The treatment is: pre-vaccination baseline after standard-of-care therapy. Sequencing was performed with immunoSEQ multiplex PCR; in TCRdb, only in-frame clones are kept and a portion is missing. The repertoire includes 30,000 to 40,000 clones, roughly 92% of them detected once, and approximately 20% sits in the top ten. The starting material was PBMCs, obtained from a glioma patient treated with radiotherapy, temozolomide or both. These receptors were obtained from a man aged 18 to 30 with glioma.

This chain joins TRBV5-4 and TRBJ2-2; D is perhaps TRBD2 (6 bases). Germline values: CDR1 SGHNT, CDR2 YYREEE (reference sequence). The CDR3 is 17 amino acids. V was shortened by 2 bases and J by 6 bases, with 20 bases between the two germline ends. In nucleotides, the CDR3 is TGTGCCAGCAGCTTTAAGGGAGGAGGGGTTGGGTCCGGGGAGCTGTTTTTT. Amino acid sequence: CASSFKGGGVGSGELFF.

This rearrangement joins TRBV7-3 to TRBJ2-3; D is undetermined. The CDR3 covers 14 residues. The V and J ends lost 3 bases and 6 bases respectively, with 13 bases between them. The germline gives CDR1 SGHTA, CDR2 FQGTGA. The CDR3, as DNA: TGTGCCAGCAGCTTGGGCCAGCCTGGGGATACGCAGTATTTT. This sequence encodes CASSLGQPGDTQYF.

The chain employs TRBV29-1 and TRBJ2-2, with a tentative D call TRBD2 (6 bases). The CDR3 sequence is 14 residues long. Germline V gives CDR1 SQVTM, CDR2 ANQGSEA. V lost 4 bases and J 0 bases, leaving 9 bases between the germline ends. The CDR3 is CSVGGTANTGELFF. DNA of the CDR3: TGCAGCGTTGGAGGGACTGCGAACACCGGGGAGCTGTTTTTT.

The rearrangement joins TRBV10-3 to TRBJ2-5; tentatively, D is TRBD2 (6 bases). Germline values: CDR1 ENHRY, CDR2 SYGVKD. The V end was cut by 4 bases, the J end by 11 bases, with 14 bases between. The CDR3 runs 12 residues. The CDR3 sequence: CAISGPWGEQYF. The DNA of the CDR3 is TGTGCCATCAGTGGGCCTTGGGGGGAGCAGTACTTC.

This clone was observed a handful of times. The chain combines TRBV5-1 with TRBJ2-1; 12 bases line up with TRBD2. Germline V gives CDR1 SGHRS, CDR2 YFSETQ. Trimming cost V 4 bases and J 10 bases; bases outside gene matches: 6. CDR3 size: 14 residues. The CDR3 here is CASSEGLAGREQFF. CDR3 nucleotide sequence: TGCGCCAGCAGCGAAGGACTAGCGGGAAGAGAGCAGTTCTTC.

The count of this clone is one. The rearrangement joins TRBV25-1 to TRBJ2-7; the D gene is possibly TRBD2 (6 bases). The CDR3 runs 15 residues. V dropped 1 base and J dropped 1 base, with 11 bases sitting between them. CDR1 is MGHDK and CDR2 is SYGVNS in the germline V gene. CDR3 region: CASSELAGLSYEQYF. The CDR3 region has the DNA TGTGCCAGCAGTGAATTGGCGGGACTTTCCTACGAGCAGTACTTC.

The rearrangement joins TRBV2 to TRBJ1-1; D is ambiguous. The CDR3 is made up of 14 amino acids. V was clipped by 5 bases and J by 0 bases, with 10 bases between them. CDR1 is SNHLY, CDR2 FYNNEI, per germline. In DNA form, the CDR3 reads TGTGCCAGCAGTACGGGAAACATGAACACTGAAGCTTTCTTT. This gives the protein CASSTGNMNTEAFF.

Here the CDR3 DNA reads TGTGCCAGCATCGCCGGGGGCTGGCCCGAAAAACTGTTTTTT. Its translation: CASIAGGWPEKLFF. The chain combines TRBV2 with TRBJ1-4, with D maybe TRBD1 (6 bases). V lost 7 bases and J lost 8, with 17 bases in between. Germline CDR1 SNHLY, CDR2 FYNNEI. This CDR3 has 14 residues.

The chain employs TRBV6-1 and TRBJ1-5; D is perhaps TRBD1 (6 bases). In germline, CDR1 is MNHNS, CDR2 SASEGT. CDR3 length equals 16 residues. The V end lost 3 bases, the J end lost 2 bases, and 14 bases lay between the germline ends. DNA of the CDR3: TGTGCCAGCAGTGATGGGACACGCAGAGGCAATCAGCCCCAGCATTTT. Protein: CASSDGTRRGNQPQHF.

J is TRBJ1-2 and V is TRBV6-5, with 7 positions matching TRBD1. Losses at the gene ends were 0 bases for V and 8 bases for J; bases not matched to a gene: 6. Germline V CDR1 and CDR2: MNHEY, SVGAGI. The CDR3 spans 14 residues. The CDR3 DNA sequence: TGTGCCAGCAGTTACTCGAAGGGACAGAGGGGCTACACCTTC. Its translation: CASSYSKGQRGYTF.

V usage is TRBV19 and J usage is TRBJ2-1; possibly TRBD1 for D (7 bases). The V gene lost 5 bases and the J gene lost 1 base, with 12 bases spanning the gap. This CDR3 has 15 residues. Per germline, CDR1 LNHDA and CDR2 SQIVND (reference sequence). This chain's CDR3 is CASSPTGRSYNEQFF. DNA for the CDR3: TGTGCCAGTAGTCCGACAGGGAGGTCCTACAATGAGCAGTTCTTC.

This sequence joins TRBV5-4 and TRBJ1-2, with D uncertain. Germline CDR1 SGHNT, CDR2 YYREEE (reference sequence). This CDR3 spans 14 amino acids. V was cut by 1 base and J by 2 bases, with 9 bases left in between. Written as DNA, the CDR3 is TGTGCCAGCAGCTTGACCGGTTCCAACTATGGCTACACCTTC. This gives the protein CASSLTGSNYGYTF.

The chain is built from TRBV15 and TRBJ2-7, with 11 bases aligning to TRBD2. CDR3 length equals 18 residues. CDR1 LNHNV and CDR2 YYDKDF come from the germline V gene (reference sequence). J lost 0 bases, V lost 1 base, and 8 bases had no gene match. The CDR3 region has the DNA TGTGCCACCAGCAGAGGCGGGACTAGCGGACCTCGCTCCTACGAGCAGTACTTC. Translating it yields CATSRGGTSGPRSYEQYF.

The chain employs TRBV7-2 and TRBJ1-2; D is ambiguous. CDR3 length: 13 residues. Trimming took off 3 bases at V and 7 bases at J, with 12 bases between the two ends. Germline-derived CDR1 and CDR2 are SGHTA and FQGNSA. CDR3 sequence: CASSLSQAPGYTF. The CDR3 bases are TGTGCCAGCAGCTTGAGTCAGGCCCCTGGCTACACCTTC.

The chain couples TRBV15 to TRBJ1-5; 8 bases are a match to TRBD1. The CDR3 runs to 16 residues. Germline V gene lookup returns CDR1 LNHNV and CDR2 YYDKDF (reference sequence). The J segment lost 2 bases and the V segment lost 3 bases, leaving 6 bases of the junction unmatched. Here the CDR3 DNA reads TGTGCCACCAGCAGTGGCCAGGGGGCAGGCAATCAGCCCCAGCATTTT. The encoded protein is CATSSGQGAGNQPQHF.

This chain joins TRBV6-1 and TRBJ2-7; a weak D match, TRBD1 (6 bases). Germline CDR1 is MNHNS and CDR2 is SASEGT. This CDR3 is 14 amino acids long. Trimming removed 1 base at V and 9 bases at J, with 16 bases between. The CDR3 spells CASSEGPQGHGQYF. In DNA form, the CDR3 reads TGTGCCAGCAGTGAAGGCCCACAGGGCCACGGGCAGTACTTC.

V and J are TRBV15 and TRBJ2-2, with TRBD2 matching 13 bases. V shed 5 bases and J 4 bases; nucleotides not matched to a gene: 4. Germline V gene data show CDR1 as LNHNV and CDR2 as YYDKDF (reference sequence). The length of the CDR3 is 16 residues. CDR3 DNA sequence: TGTGCCACCAGCCCCCGACTAGCGGGAGGCACCGGGGAGCTGTTTTTT. This encodes CATSPRLAGGTGELFF.

The rearrangement links TRBV2 to TRBJ2-5; D remains unclear. Germline CDR1 SNHLY, CDR2 FYNNEI. Trimming pared 6 bases from V and 5 bases from J, leaving 7 bases between. The CDR3 covers 11 residues. CDR3 bases: TGTGCCAGCAGGGTTCGGGAGACCCAGTACTTC. Translating it yields CASRVRETQYF. The entire variable domain, with the rest obtained from reference TRBV2 and TRBJ2-5, is as follows: EPEVTQTPSHQVTQMGQEVILRCVPISNHLYFYWYRQILGQKVEFLVSFYNNEISEKSEIFDDQFSVERPDGSNFTLKIRSTKLEDSAMYFCASRVRETQYFGPGTRLLVL.

This clone was seen once. The V and J genes are TRBV15 and TRBJ2-7; D is unresolved. Germline V lookup: CDR1 LNHNV, CDR2 YYDKDF (reference sequence). Deletions cut 0 bases from V and 0 bases from J, with 9 bases between. This CDR3 region has 15 residues. The CDR3 DNA reads as TGTGCCACCAGCAGAGAAGTTGGCAGCTCCTACGAGCAGTACTTC. Translated: CATSREVGSSYEQYF.

The chain couples TRBV18 to TRBJ2-5; no definite D call. The germline V gene has CDR1 KGHSH and CDR2 LQKENI. This CDR3 has 11 amino acids. The ends were cut back, 3 bases at V and 5 bases at J, with 4 bases in the middle. DNA of the CDR3: TGTGCCAGCTCACCCGGGGAGACCCAGTACTTC. It specifies CASSPGETQYF.

This clone has a single count. The rearrangement joins TRBV7-8 to TRBJ1-1; D is uncertain. The CDR3 totals 13 residues. The germline V gene encodes CDR1 SGHVS and CDR2 FQNEAQ. Trimming left V 5 bases short and J 6 bases short, with 13 bases between. The DNA for the CDR3 is TGTGCCAGCAGCCCAGGTGAGGTCGCTGAAGCTTTCTTT. This gives the protein CASSPGEVAEAFF.

The chain joins TRBV4-2 to TRBJ2-5; D unclear. Trimming cost V 3 bases and J 2 bases, with 13 bases left between them. This CDR3 spans 15 amino acids. Germline V gene sequence: CDR1 LGHNA, CDR2 YNFKEQ. DNA of the CDR3: TGTGCCAGCAGCCACCTCAAGGGCCCTCAAGAGACCCAGTACTTC. This sequence encodes CASSHLKGPQETQYF.

J is TRBJ2-1 and V is TRBV9; maybe TRBD2 (5 bases). Trimming took off 0 bases at V and 7 bases at J, with 17 bases between the two ends. The CDR3 runs 16 residues. Germline CDR1 reads SGDLS; CDR2 reads YYNGEE. The CDR3 region is CASSVEGATKGNEQFF. The CDR3 nucleotides are TGTGCCAGCAGCGTAGAAGGAGCGACTAAAGGGAATGAGCAGTTCTTC.

The chain combines TRBV2 with TRBJ2-5, with 8 bases lining up with TRBD1. Trimming cost V 4 bases and J 5 bases; bases outside gene matches: 9. The length of the CDR3 is 15 residues. CDR1 SNHLY and CDR2 FYNNEI come from the germline V gene. CDR3: CASSALQGVGETQYF. The CDR3 DNA reads TGTGCCAGCAGTGCCCTACAGGGGGTTGGGGAGACCCAGTACTTC.

Concerning this clone: At one of its ends the junction is not consistent with the germline gene, which may arise from a read error. The J gene is TRBJ1-2, the V gene TRBV6-6; possible D gene TRBD1, 5 bases. The CDR3 length is 13 residues. The germline gives CDR1 MNHNY, CDR2 SVGAGI (reference sequence). In nucleotides, the CDR3 is TGTGCCAGCAGCTCCCGGGACCCCTATGACTACACCTTC. As protein: CASSSRDPYDYTF.